This is a list of T cell receptor beta chains from one sample in a study of cytomegalovirus exposure and HLA in healthy donors. Only in-frame clones appear in the TCRdb table, and some are missing; sequencing was by immunoSEQ multiplex PCR. There are under 200,000 clones in the sample; over 70% occur only once, and over 2.5% lies in the top ten. Sequences were obtained from PBMCs. These receptor sequences come from a woman aged 45 to 65 in good health and CMV-seropositive. The CDR3 runs from the conserved cysteine through the conserved F or W. The order of the fields is V gene, J gene, D gene, clone size, CDR3 protein, CDR3 DNA. A D gene is named only where the DNA matches it firmly. Not all rows give a size; the values are once, few, many and, for expanded clones, a class.

v_call: TRBV10-1
j_call: TRBJ2-7
d_call: TRBD2
clone_size: NA
cdr3_aa: CASSERRLAGAYEQYF
cdr3_nt: TGCGCCAGCAGTGAGCGTCGACTAGCGGGAGCCTACGAGCAGTACTTC

v_call: TRBV7-9
j_call: TRBJ1-2
d_call: NA
clone_size: NA
cdr3_aa: CASSLWGGHGYTF
cdr3_nt: TGTGCCAGCAGCCTTTGGGGGGGTCATGGCTACACCTTC

v_call: TRBV28
j_call: TRBJ1-2
d_call: TRBD1
clone_size: NA
cdr3_aa: CASSPRTGARYGYTF
cdr3_nt: TGTGCCAGCAGTCCCCGGACAGGGGCCAGATATGGCTACACCTTC

v_call: TRBV29-1
j_call: TRBJ2-7
d_call: TRBD1
clone_size: NA
cdr3_aa: CSVAGTGHYEQYF
cdr3_nt: TGCAGCGTCGCCGGGACAGGCCACTACGAGCAGTACTTC

v_call: TRBV12-5
j_call: TRBJ2-3
d_call: NA
clone_size: NA
cdr3_aa: CASGLGSGTDTQYF
cdr3_nt: TGTGCTAGTGGTTTGGGGAGCGGGACAGATACGCAGTATTTT

v_call: TRBV27
j_call: TRBJ1-1
d_call: TRBD1
clone_size: NA
cdr3_aa: CASSAGQGNTEAFF
cdr3_nt: TGTGCCAGCAGTGCGGGACAGGGTAACACTGAAGCTTTCTTT

v_call: TRBV11-2
j_call: TRBJ2-2
d_call: TRBD2
clone_size: few
cdr3_aa: CASSLDTGGKTGELFF
cdr3_nt: TGTGCCAGCAGCTTAGATACGGGGGGAAAGACCGGGGAGCTGTTTTTT

v_call: TRBV19
j_call: TRBJ2-1
d_call: TRBD2
clone_size: NA
cdr3_aa: CASSIEAGGSYNEQFF
cdr3_nt: TGTGCCAGTAGTATAGAGGCGGGAGGCTCCTACAATGAGCAGTTCTTC

v_call: TRBV7-2
j_call: TRBJ2-1
d_call: NA
clone_size: NA
cdr3_aa: CASSFGGPSTQQFF
cdr3_nt: TGTGCCAGCAGCTTTGGCGGGCCCAGCACTCAGCAGTTCTTC

v_call: TRBV18
j_call: TRBJ2-4
d_call: NA
clone_size: NA
cdr3_aa: CASSPPRVGAKNSQYF
cdr3_nt: TGTGCCAGCTCACCACCACGGGTGGGGGCCAAAAACAGTCAGTACTTC

v_call: TRBV2
j_call: TRBJ1-1
d_call: NA
clone_size: NA
cdr3_aa: CASSALGGVGTEAFF
cdr3_nt: TGTGCCAGCAGTGCCTTAGGGGGGGTCGGGACTGAAGCTTTCTTT

v_call: TRBV4-3
j_call: TRBJ2-7
d_call: TRBD2
clone_size: NA
cdr3_aa: CASSQGPWEGSEQYF
cdr3_nt: TGCGCCAGCAGCCAGGGCCCCTGGGAGGGATCCGAGCAGTACTTC

v_call: TRBV2
j_call: TRBJ1-2
d_call: NA
clone_size: NA
cdr3_aa: CASRNLWEGGYGYTF
cdr3_nt: TGTGCCAGCAGAAACCTTTGGGAGGGAGGCTATGGCTACACCTTC

v_call: TRBV10-3
j_call: TRBJ2-1
d_call: TRBD2
clone_size: NA
cdr3_aa: CAIRVTSGDNEQFF
cdr3_nt: TGTGCCATCAGGGTGACTAGCGGCGACAATGAGCAGTTCTTC

v_call: TRBV10-2
j_call: TRBJ1-5
d_call: TRBD1
clone_size: NA
cdr3_aa: CASSQTGGNQPQHF
cdr3_nt: TGCGCCAGCAGCCAGACAGGGGGTAATCAGCCCCAGCATTTT

v_call: TRBV19
j_call: TRBJ2-1
d_call: TRBD1
clone_size: NA
cdr3_aa: CASSHPRGQGSYEQFF
cdr3_nt: TGTGCCAGTAGCCATCCGCGAGGACAGGGGAGCTATGAGCAGTTCTTC

v_call: TRBV5-6
j_call: TRBJ2-2
d_call: TRBD1
clone_size: many
cdr3_aa: CASSLVPGGNTGELFF
cdr3_nt: TGTGCCAGCAGCTTGGTCCCAGGGGGGAACACCGGGGAGCTGTTTTTT

v_call: TRBV5-4
j_call: TRBJ1-1
d_call: NA
clone_size: NA
cdr3_aa: CASSLARGGANTEAFF
cdr3_nt: TGTGCCAGCAGCTTGGCCCGCGGCGGGGCCAACACTGAAGCTTTCTTT

v_call: TRBV28
j_call: TRBJ1-1
d_call: TRBD1
clone_size: once
cdr3_aa: CASRRQGPNTEAFF
cdr3_nt: TGTGCCAGCAGGCGACAGGGGCCGAACACTGAAGCTTTCTTT

v_call: TRBV7-9
j_call: TRBJ2-2
d_call: NA
clone_size: NA
cdr3_aa: CASSLGVFTGELFF
cdr3_nt: TGTGCCAGCAGCTTAGGAGTATTTACCGGGGAGCTGTTTTTT

v_call: TRBV25-1
j_call: TRBJ1-1
d_call: TRBD1
clone_size: NA
cdr3_aa: CASSSGTGPGLSAEAFF
cdr3_nt: TGTGCCAGCAGTTCCGGGACAGGGCCGGGCCTAAGCGCTGAAGCTTTCTTT

v_call: TRBV6-1
j_call: TRBJ2-3
d_call: NA
clone_size: NA
cdr3_aa: CASSVRGSDTQYF
cdr3_nt: TGTGCCAGCAGTGTCCGCGGCTCAGATACGCAGTATTTT

v_call: TRBV4-3
j_call: TRBJ2-7
d_call: TRBD2
clone_size: NA
cdr3_aa: CASSQDTSGSTYEQYF
cdr3_nt: TGCGCCAGCAGCCAAGATACTAGCGGGAGTACCTACGAGCAGTACTTC